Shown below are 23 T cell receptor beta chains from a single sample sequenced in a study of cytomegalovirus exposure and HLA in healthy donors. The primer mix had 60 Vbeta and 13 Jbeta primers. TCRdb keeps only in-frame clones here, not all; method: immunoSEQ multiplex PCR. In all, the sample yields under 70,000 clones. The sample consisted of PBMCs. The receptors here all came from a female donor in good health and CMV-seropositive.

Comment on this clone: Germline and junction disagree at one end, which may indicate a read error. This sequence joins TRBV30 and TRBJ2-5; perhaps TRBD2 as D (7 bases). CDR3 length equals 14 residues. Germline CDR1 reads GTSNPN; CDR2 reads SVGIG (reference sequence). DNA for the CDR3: TGTGCCTGGAGTGTAACGGGGGGCGGGGAGAACCAGTACTTC. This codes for CAWSVTGGGENQYF.

The CDR3: CASSTGSLRGDTQYF. The CDR3 coding sequence is TGTGCCAGCAGCACGGGGAGCCTGCGGGGAGATACGCAGTATTTT. This chain links TRBV28 with TRBJ2-3, with a weak D call TRBD2 (6 bases). From germline, CDR1 is MDHEN and CDR2 SYDVKM. V dropped 6 bases and J dropped 5 bases, with 18 bases sitting between them. The CDR3 has 15 residues. The whole variable domain, remainder taken from reference TRBV28 and TRBJ2-3, is DVKVTQSSRYLVKRTGEKVFLECVQDMDHENMFWYRQDPGLGLRLIYFSYDVKMKEKGDIPEGYSVSREKKERFSLILESASTNQTSMYLCASSTGSLRGDTQYFGPGTRLTVL.

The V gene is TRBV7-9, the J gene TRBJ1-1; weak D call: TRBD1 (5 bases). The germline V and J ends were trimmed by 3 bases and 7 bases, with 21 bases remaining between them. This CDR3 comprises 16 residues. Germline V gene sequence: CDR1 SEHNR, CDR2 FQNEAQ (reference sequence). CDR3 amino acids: CASSFGAAFDEDEAFF. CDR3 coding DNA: TGTGCCAGCAGCTTTGGGGCAGCGTTCGATGAAGATGAAGCTTTCTTT. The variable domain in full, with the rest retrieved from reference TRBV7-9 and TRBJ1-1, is DTGVSQNPRHKITKRGQNVTFRCDPISEHNRLYWYRQTLGQGPEFLTYFQNEAQLEKSRLLSDRFSAERPKGSFSTLEIQRTEQGDSAMYLCASSFGAAFDEDEAFFGQGTRLTVV.

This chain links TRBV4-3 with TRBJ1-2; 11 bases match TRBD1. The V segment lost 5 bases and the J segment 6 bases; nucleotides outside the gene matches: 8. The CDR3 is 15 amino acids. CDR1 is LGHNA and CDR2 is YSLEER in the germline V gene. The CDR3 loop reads CASSYGQGAEDGYTF. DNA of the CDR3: TGCGCCAGCAGCTACGGACAGGGGGCGGAGGATGGCTACACCTTC.

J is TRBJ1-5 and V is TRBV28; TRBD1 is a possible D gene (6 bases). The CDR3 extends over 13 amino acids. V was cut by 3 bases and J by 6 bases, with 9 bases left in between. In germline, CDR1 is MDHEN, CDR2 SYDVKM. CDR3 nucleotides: TGTGCCAGCAGTTTGCAGGGGAGTCAGCCCCAGCATTTT. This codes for CASSLQGSQPQHF.

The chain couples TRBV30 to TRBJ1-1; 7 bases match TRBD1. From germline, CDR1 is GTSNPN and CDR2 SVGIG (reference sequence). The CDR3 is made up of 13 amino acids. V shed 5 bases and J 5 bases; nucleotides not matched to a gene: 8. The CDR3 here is CAWGLDRVTEAFF. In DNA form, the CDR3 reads TGTGCCTGGGGTCTTGACAGGGTGACTGAAGCTTTCTTT.

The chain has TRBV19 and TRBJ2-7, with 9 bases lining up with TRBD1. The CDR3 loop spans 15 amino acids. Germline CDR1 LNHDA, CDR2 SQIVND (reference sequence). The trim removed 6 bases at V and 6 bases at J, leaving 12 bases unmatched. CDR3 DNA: TGTGCCAGTAGGTCGCCGGGACAGGGTCGGATCGAGCAGTACTTC. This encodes CASRSPGQGRIEQYF.

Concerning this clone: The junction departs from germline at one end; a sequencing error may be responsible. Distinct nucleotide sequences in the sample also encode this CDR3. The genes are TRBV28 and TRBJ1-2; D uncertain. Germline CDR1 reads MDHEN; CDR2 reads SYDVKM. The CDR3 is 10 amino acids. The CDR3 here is CASSHYGYTF. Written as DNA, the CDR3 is TGTGCAAGCAGCCATTATGGCTACACCTTC.

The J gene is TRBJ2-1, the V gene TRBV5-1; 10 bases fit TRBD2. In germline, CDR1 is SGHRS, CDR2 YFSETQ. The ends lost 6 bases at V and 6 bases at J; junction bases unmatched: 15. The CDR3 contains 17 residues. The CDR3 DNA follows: TGCGCCAGCATGAGGGGTACCGGGACTAGCGTTATCAATGAGCAGTTCTTC. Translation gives CASMRGTGTSVINEQFF.

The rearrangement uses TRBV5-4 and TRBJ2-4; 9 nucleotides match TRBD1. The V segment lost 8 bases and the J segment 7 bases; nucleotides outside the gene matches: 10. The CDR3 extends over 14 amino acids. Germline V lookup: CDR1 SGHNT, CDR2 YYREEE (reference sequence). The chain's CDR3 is CARRQGVASNIQYF. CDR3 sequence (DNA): TGTGCCAGAAGACAGGGGGTCGCAAGTAACATTCAGTACTTC.

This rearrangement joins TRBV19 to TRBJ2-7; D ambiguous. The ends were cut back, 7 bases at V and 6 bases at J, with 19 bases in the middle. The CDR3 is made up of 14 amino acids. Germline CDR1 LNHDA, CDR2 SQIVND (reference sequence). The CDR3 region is CASMASNPRREQYF. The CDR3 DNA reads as TGTGCCAGTATGGCCTCGAACCCCCGTCGCGAGCAGTACTTC.

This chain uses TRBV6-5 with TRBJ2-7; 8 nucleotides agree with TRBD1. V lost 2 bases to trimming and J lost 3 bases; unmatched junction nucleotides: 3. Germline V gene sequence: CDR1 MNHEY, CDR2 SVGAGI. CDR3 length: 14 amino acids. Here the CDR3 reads CASSYGDRGYEQYF. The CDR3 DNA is TGTGCCAGCAGTTACGGTGACAGGGGCTACGAGCAGTACTTC.

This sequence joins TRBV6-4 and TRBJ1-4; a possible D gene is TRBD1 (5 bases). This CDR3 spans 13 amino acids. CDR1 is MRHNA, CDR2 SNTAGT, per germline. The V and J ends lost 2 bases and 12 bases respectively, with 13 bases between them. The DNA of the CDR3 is TGTGCCAGCAGTGACGGAGCCGCGGGGGAACTGTTTTTT. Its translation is CASSDGAAGELFF.

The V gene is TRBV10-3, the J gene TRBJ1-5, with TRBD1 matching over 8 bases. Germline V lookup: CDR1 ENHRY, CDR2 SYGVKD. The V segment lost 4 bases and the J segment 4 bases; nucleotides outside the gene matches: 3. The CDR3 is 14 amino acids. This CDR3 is CAISGTGGNQPQHF. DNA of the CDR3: TGTGCCATCAGTGGTACAGGGGGGAATCAGCCCCAGCATTTT.

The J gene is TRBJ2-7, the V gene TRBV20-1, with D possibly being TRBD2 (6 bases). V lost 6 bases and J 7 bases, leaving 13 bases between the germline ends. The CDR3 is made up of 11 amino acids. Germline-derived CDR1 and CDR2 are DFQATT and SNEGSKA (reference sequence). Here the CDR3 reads CSATRGDEQYF. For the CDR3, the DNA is TGCAGTGCCACCCGCGGGGATGAGCAGTACTTC.

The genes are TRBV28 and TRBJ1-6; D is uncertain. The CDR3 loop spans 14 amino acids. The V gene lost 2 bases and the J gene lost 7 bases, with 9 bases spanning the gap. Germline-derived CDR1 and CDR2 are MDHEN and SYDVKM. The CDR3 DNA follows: TGTGCCAGCAGTTTACTTTCAGCGAATTCACCCCTCCACTTT. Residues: CASSLLSANSPLHF. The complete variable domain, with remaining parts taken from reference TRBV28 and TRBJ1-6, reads DVKVTQSSRYLVKRTGEKVFLECVQDMDHENMFWYRQDPGLGLRLIYFSYDVKMKEKGDIPEGYSVSREKKERFSLILESASTNQTSMYLCASSLLSANSPLHFGNGTRLTVT.

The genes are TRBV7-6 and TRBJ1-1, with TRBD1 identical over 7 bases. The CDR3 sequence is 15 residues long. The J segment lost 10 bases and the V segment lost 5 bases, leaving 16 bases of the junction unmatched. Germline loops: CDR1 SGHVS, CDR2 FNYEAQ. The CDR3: CASSTGDSPVHAAFF. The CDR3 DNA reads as TGTGCCAGCAGCACCGGGGACAGCCCAGTGCACGCAGCTTTCTTT.

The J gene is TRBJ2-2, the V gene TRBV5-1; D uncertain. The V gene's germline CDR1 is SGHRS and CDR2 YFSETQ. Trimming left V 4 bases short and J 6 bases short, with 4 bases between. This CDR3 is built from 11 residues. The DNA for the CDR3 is TGCGCCAGCAGCACGGCCGGGGAGCTGTTTTTT. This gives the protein CASSTAGELFF.

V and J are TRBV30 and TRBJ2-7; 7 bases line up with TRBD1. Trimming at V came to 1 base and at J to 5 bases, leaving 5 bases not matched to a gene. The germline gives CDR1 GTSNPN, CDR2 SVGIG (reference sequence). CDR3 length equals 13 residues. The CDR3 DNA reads TGTGCCTGGAGTGGACAGGGAAACCACGAGCAGTACTTC. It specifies CAWSGQGNHEQYF.

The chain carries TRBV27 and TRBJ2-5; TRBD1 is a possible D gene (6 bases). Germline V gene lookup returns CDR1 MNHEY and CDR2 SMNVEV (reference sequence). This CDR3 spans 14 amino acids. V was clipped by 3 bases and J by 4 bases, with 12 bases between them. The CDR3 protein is CASSFRGIGETQYF. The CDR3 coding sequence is TGTGCCAGCAGTTTCAGGGGTATCGGAGAGACCCAGTACTTC.

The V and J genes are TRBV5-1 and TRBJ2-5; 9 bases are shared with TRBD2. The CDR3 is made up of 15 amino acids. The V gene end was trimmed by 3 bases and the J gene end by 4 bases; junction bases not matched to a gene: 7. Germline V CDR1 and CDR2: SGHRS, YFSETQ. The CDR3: CASSSRGGARETQYF. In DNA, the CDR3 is TGCGCCAGCAGCTCGCGGGGGGGGGCACGAGAGACCCAGTACTTC.

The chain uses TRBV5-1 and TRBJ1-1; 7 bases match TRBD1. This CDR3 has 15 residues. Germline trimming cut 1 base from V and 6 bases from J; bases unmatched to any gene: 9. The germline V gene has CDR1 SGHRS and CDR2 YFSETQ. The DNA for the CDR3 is TGCGCCAGCAGCTTGCATCCAGGGGGGATAGCTGAAGCTTTCTTT. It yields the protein CASSLHPGGIAEAFF.

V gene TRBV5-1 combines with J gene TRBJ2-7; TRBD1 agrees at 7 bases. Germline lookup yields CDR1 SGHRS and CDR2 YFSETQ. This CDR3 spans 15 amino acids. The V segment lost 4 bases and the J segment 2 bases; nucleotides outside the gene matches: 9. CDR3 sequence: CASSEGTAVAYEQYF. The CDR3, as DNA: TGCGCCAGCAGCGAGGGGACAGCCGTCGCCTACGAGCAGTACTTC.